The sequence of this T cell receptor (beta chain) was determined in a study of circulating and synovial CD4+ cells in juvenile arthritis. On this clone itself: Its cognate antigen is unknown.

Data came from immunoSEQ multiplex PCR; TCRdb stores just in-frame clones and leaves some out. The profile shows tens of thousands of clones, 95% to 96% of them singletons. Study-level results: Bulk blood CD4 samples held at least an order of magnitude more or fewer genomes than CPL. Diversity here was lower than in bulk blood CD4 cells.

Unmatched junction bases numbered 7, after V lost 3 bases and J lost 2 bases. The CDR3 runs to 16 residues. CDR1 is SGHDN and CDR2 is FVKESK in the germline V gene. What was sequenced was CD4+ T cells from blood. This TCR was recovered from a human donor with juvenile idiopathic arthritis. The gene calls are TRBV14 and TRBJ2-3, with 8 bases fitting TRBD1. CDR3 protein: CASSQRTGRATDTQYF. CDR3 DNA: TGTGCCAGCAGCCAGCGGACAGGGCGAGCCACAGATACGCAGTATTTT.